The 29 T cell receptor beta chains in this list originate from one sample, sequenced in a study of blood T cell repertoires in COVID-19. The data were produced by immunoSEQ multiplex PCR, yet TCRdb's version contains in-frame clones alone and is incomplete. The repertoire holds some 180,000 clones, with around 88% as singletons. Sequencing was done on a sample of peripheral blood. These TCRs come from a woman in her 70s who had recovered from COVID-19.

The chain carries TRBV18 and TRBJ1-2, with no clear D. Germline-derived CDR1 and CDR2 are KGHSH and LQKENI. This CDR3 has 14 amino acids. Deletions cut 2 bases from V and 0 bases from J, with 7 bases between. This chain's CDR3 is CASSPAGANYGYTF. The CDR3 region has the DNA TGTGCCAGCTCACCAGCGGGAGCTAACTATGGCTACACCTTC. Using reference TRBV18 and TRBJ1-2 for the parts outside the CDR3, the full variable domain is NAGVMQNPRHLVRRRGQEARLRCSPMKGHSHVYWYRQLPEEGLKFMVYLQKENIIDESGMPKERFSAEFPKEGPSILRIQQVVRGDSAAYFCASSPAGANYGYTFGSGTRLTVV.

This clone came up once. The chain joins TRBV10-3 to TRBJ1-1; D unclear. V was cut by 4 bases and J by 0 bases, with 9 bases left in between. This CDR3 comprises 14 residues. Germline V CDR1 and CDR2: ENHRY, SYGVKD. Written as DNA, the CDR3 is TGTGCCATCAGTGCTTACGGGATGAACACTGAAGCTTTCTTT. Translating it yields CAISAYGMNTEAFF.

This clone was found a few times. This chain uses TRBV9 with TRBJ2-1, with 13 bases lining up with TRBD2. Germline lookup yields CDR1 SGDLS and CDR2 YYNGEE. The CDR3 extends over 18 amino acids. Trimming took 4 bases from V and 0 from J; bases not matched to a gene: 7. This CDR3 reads CASSTRLAGGLSYNEQFF. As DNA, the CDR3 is TGTGCCAGCAGCACCAGACTAGCGGGAGGCCTCTCCTACAATGAGCAGTTCTTC.

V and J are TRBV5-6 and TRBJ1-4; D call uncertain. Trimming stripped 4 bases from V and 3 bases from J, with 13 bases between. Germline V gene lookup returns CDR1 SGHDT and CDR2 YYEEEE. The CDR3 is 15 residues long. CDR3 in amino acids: CASSPAGSANEKLFF. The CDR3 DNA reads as TGTGCCAGCAGCCCGGCGGGGTCGGCTAATGAAAAACTGTTTTTT.

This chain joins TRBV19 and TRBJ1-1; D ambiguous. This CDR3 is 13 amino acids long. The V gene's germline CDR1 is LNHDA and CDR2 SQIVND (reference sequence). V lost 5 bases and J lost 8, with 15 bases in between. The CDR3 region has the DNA TGTGCCAGTAGTGAAAGTAATCTCTACGAAGCTTTCTTT. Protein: CASSESNLYEAFF.

CDR3 in amino acids: CASSRADAPEAFF. DNA of the CDR3: TGTGCCAGCAGCCGAGCGGACGCCCCAGAAGCTTTCTTT. J is TRBJ1-1 and V is TRBV5-4, with D unclear. The length of the CDR3 is 13 residues. V lost 4 bases, J lost 8 bases, and 15 bases lay in between. The germline V gene has CDR1 SGHNT and CDR2 YYREEE (reference sequence).

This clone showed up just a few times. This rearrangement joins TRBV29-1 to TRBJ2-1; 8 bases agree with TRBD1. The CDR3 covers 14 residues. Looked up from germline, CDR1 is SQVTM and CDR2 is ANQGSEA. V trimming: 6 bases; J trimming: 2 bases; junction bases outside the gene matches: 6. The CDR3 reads CSVRRDRTYNEQFF. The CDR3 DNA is TGCAGCGTGCGAAGGGACAGGACCTACAATGAGCAGTTCTTC.

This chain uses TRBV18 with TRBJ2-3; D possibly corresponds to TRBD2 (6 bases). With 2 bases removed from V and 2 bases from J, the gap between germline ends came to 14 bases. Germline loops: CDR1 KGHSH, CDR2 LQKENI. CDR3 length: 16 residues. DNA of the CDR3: TGTGCCAGCTCACCAGGGGGTAGCGGTTACACAGATACGCAGTATTTT. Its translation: CASSPGGSGYTDTQYF. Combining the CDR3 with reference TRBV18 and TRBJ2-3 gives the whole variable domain NAGVMQNPRHLVRRRGQEARLRCSPMKGHSHVYWYRQLPEEGLKFMVYLQKENIIDESGMPKERFSAEFPKEGPSILRIQQVVRGDSAAYFCASSPGGSGYTDTQYFGPGTRLTVL.

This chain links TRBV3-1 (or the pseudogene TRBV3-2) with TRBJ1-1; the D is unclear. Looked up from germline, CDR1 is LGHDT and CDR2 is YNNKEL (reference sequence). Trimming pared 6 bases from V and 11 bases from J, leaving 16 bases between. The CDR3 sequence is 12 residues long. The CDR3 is CASRTEGGWAFF. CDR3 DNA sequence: TGTGCCAGCAGAACTGAGGGAGGGTGGGCTTTCTTT.

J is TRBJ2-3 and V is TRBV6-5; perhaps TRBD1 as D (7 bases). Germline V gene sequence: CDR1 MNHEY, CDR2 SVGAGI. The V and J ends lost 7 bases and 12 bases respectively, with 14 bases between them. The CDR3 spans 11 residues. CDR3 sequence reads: CASTQGGRQYF. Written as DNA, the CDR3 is TGTGCCAGCACCCAGGGGGGCCGACAGTATTTT.

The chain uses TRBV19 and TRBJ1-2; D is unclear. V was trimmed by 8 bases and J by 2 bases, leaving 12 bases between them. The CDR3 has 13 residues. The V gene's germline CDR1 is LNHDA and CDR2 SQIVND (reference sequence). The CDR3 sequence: CASFNRENYGYTF. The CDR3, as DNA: TGTGCCAGTTTTAACAGAGAGAACTATGGCTACACCTTC.

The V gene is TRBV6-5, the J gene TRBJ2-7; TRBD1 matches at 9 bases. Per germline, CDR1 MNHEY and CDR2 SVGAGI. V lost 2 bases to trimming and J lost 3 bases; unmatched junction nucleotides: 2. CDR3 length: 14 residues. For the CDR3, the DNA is TGTGCCAGCAGTTACGAGGACAGGGGCTACGAGCAGTACTTC. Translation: CASSYEDRGYEQYF.

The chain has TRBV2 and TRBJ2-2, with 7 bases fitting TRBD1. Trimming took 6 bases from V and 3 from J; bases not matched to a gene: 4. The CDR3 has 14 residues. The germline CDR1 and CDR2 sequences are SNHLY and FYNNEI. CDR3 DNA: TGTGCCAGCAGGGCCGGGACAGACACCGGGGAGCTGTTTTTT. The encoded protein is CASRAGTDTGELFF.

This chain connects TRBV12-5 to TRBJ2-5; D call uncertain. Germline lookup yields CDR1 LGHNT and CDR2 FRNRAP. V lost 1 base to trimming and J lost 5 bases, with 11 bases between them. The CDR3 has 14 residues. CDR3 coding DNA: TGTGCTAGTGGTTTGGGCGACATTCTGGAGACCCAGTACTTC. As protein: CASGLGDILETQYF. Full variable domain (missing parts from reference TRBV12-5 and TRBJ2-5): DARVTQTPRHKVTEMGQEVTMRCQPILGHNTVFWYRQTMMQGLELLAYFRNRAPLDDSGMPKDRFSAEMPDATLATLKIQPSEPRDSAVYFCASGLGDILETQYFGPGTRLLVL.

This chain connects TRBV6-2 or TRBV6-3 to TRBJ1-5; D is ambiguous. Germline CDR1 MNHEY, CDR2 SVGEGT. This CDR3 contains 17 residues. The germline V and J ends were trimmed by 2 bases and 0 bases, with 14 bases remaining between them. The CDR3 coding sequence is TGTGCCAGCAGTTACCCCGGGTCGGGTTATAGCAATCAGCCCCAGCATTTT. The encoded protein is CASSYPGSGYSNQPQHF.

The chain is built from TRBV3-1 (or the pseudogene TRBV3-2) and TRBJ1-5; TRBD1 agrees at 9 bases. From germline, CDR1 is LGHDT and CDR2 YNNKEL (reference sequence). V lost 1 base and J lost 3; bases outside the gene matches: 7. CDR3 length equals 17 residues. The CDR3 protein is CASSQGTGVHFNQPQHF. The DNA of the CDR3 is TGTGCCAGCAGCCAAGGGACAGGGGTACACTTCAATCAGCCCCAGCATTTT.

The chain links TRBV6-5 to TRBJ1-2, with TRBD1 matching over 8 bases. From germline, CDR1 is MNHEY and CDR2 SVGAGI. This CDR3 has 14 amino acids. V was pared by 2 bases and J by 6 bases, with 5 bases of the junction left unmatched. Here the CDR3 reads CASSYVDRGDGYTF. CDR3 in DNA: TGTGCCAGCAGTTACGTTGACAGGGGAGATGGCTACACCTTC.

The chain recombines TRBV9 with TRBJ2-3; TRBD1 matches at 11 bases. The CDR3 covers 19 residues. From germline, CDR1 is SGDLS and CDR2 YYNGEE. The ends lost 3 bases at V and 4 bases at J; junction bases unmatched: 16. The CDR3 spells CASSEEGSSGTGGSDTQYF. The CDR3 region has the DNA TGTGCCAGCAGCGAGGAGGGGTCCTCGGGGACAGGGGGATCAGATACGCAGTATTTT. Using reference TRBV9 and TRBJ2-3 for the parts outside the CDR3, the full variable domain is DSGVTQTPKHLITATGQRVTLRCSPRSGDLSVYWYQQSLDQGLQFLIQYYNGEERAKGNILERFSAQQFPDLHSELNLSSLELGDSALYFCASSEEGSSGTGGSDTQYFGPGTRLTVL.

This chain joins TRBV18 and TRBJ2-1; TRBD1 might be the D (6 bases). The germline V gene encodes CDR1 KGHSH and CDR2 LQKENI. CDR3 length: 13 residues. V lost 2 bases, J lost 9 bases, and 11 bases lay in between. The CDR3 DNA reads TGTGCCAGCTCACCAGGCCAGGGGATTGAGCAGTTCTTC. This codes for CASSPGQGIEQFF.

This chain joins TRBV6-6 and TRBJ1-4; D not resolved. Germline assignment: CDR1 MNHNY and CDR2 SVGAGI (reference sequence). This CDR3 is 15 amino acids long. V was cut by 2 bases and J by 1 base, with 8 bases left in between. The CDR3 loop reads CASSYPTQTNEKLFF. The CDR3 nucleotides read TGTGCCAGCAGTTACCCTACCCAAACTAATGAAAAACTGTTTTTT.

CDR3 in DNA: TGTGCCAGCAGCCAAGATAGCGGGAGAAGGAGGGGGAATGAGCAGTTCTTC. The encoded protein is CASSQDSGRRRGNEQFF. The chain carries TRBV3-1 (or the pseudogene TRBV3-2) and TRBJ2-1, with 9 bases that match TRBD2. Germline V CDR1 and CDR2: LGHDT, YNNKEL (reference sequence). The CDR3 totals 17 residues. The ends lost 0 bases at V and 7 bases at J; junction bases unmatched: 10.

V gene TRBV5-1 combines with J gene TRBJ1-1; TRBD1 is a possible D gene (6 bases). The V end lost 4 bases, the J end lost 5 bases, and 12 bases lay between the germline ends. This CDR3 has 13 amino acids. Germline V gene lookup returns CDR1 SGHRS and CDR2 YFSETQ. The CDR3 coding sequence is TGCGCCAGCAGCCCGGCGGGGGCGACTGAAGCTTTCTTT. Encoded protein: CASSPAGATEAFF.

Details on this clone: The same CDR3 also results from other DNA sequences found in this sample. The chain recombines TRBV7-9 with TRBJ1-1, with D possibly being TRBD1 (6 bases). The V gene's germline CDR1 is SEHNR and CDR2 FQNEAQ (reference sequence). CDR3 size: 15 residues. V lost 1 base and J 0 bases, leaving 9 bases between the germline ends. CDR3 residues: CASSLGGPLNTEAFF. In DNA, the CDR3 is TGTGCCAGCAGCTTAGGGGGGCCCTTGAACACTGAAGCTTTCTTT. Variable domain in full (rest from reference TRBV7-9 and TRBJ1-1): DTGVSQNPRHKITKRGQNVTFRCDPISEHNRLYWYRQTLGQGPEFLTYFQNEAQLEKSRLLSDRFSAERPKGSFSTLEIQRTEQGDSAMYLCASSLGGPLNTEAFFGQGTRLTVV.

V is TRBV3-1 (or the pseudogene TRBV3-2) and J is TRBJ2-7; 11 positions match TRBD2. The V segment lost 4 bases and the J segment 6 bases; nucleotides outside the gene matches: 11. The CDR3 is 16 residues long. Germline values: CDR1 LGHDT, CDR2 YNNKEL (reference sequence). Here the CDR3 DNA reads TGTGCCAGCAGCCGAAGCCTAGCGGGAGGCCAGGGCGAGCAGTACTTC. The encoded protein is CASSRSLAGGQGEQYF.

The CDR3 is CASSLFFFVEVAGANNEQFF. In DNA, the CDR3 is TGTGCCAGCAGCTTATTCTTTTTTGTGGAGGTAGCGGGGGCCAACAATGAGCAGTTCTTC. V is TRBV7-3 and J is TRBJ2-1; 9 nucleotides agree with TRBD2. The trim removed 2 bases at V and 5 bases at J, leaving 19 bases unmatched. The CDR3 loop spans 20 amino acids. Germline V gives CDR1 SGHTA, CDR2 FQGTGA.

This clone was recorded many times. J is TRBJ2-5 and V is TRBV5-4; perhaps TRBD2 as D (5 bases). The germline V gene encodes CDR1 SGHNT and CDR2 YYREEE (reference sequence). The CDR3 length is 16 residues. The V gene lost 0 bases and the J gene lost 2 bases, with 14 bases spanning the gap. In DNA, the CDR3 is TGTGCCAGCAGCTTGGCCCCGCGGAGGAAACAAGAGACCCAGTACTTC. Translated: CASSLAPRRKQETQYF.

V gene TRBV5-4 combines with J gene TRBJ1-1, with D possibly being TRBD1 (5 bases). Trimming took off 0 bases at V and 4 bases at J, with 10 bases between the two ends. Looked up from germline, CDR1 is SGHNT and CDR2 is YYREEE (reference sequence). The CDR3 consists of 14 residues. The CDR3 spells CASSLANGGTEAFF. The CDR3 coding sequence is TGTGCCAGCAGCTTGGCCAACGGGGGCACTGAAGCTTTCTTT. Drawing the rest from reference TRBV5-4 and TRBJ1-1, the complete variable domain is ETGVTQSPTHLIKTRGQQVTLRCSSQSGHNTVSWYQQALGQGPQFIFQYYREEENGRGNFPPRFSGLQFPNYSSELNVNALELDDSALYLCASSLANGGTEAFFGQGTRLTVV.

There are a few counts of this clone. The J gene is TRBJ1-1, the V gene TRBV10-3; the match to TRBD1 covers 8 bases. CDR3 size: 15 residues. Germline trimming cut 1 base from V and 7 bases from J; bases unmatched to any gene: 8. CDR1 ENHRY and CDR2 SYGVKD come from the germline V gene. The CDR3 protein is CAISEWGTGYDEAFF. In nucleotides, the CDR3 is TGTGCCATCAGTGAGTGGGGGACAGGATATGATGAAGCTTTCTTT.

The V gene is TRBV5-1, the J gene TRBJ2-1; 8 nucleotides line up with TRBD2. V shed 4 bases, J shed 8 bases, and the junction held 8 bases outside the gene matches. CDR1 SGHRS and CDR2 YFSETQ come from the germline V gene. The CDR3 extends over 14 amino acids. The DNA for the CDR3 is TGCGCCAGCAGCCCCATCGGGGGGGGAGATGAGCAGTTCTTC. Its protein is CASSPIGGGDEQFF.